This TCR beta chain was sequenced for a study of early T cells in non-severe SARS-CoV-2 infection (dated by TCRdb to the early 2020s). The study in broad terms: Bulk RNA from unsorted whole blood was used for TCR sequencing, so alpha and beta chains could not be paired.

The CDR3, from cysteine to phenylalanine, totals 15 residues. Only the CDR3 DNA stays, 45 bases, in frame from base 1. V and J are truncated by 6 bases and 4 bases respectively, leaving an intervening sequence of 16 bases. CDR1 and CDR2 were assigned from the germline V gene (reference sequence) as MNHNY and SVGAGI. A case-control design nested within a healthcare worker cohort in London, UK, was used, with weekly nasopharyngeal swab PCR tests and blood sampling performed. Healthcare workers were recruited between 23 and 31 March 2020, during the week of the UK lockdown, and were followed weekly for up to about 16 weeks. Comment on this clonotype: Its cognate antigen has yet to be identified. One base away there is no much larger clone; base qualities are not given.

The library was generated by 5' RACE. Instrument on record: NextSeq 500. Unique molecular identifiers were attached to individual cDNA molecules in the TCR library protocol so that sequencing error and PCR bias could be corrected. TCR alpha and beta chains were both sequenced, and the abundances of alpha and beta sequences in each sample were closely correlated with each other. In the original analysis: Decombinator V4 was used to annotate the V gene, J gene and CDR3 of the TCR sequences. TCRs were defined as expanded if a significant change between any two time points was detected under a Poisson model with p below 0.0001. Abundances of TCRs were expressed as counts per million after normalisation to the total number of TCRs sequenced in each sample. MAIT TCRs were defined by TRAV1-2 paired with TRAJ12, TRAJ20 or TRAJ33, and iNKT TCRs by TRAV10 paired with TRAJ18. VDJdb, accessed on 1 November 2021, was searched for TCRs annotated for CMV, EBV and SARS-CoV-2, and TCRs annotated for more than one antigen were excluded. Using fastp at Q25 and MiXCR, TCRdb reprocessed the public reads and kept productive beta chains. Rows matching on CDR3 protein sequence are summarized as one entry with the most common DNA and genes. TCRdb's processing, not the authors' own work, is the source of the V and J calls. The sample includes more than 55,000 distinct CDR3 sequences, with about 13% observed a single time. Roughly 9.3% of the sample is held by the ten biggest clonotypes.

The study at large found these results: VDJdb matching was skewed toward anti-spike CD8 responses and likely underestimated virus-specific expansions, missing private and CD4 specificities.

The receptor chain draws on TRBV6-6 and TRBJ1-3; TRBD1 is perhaps the D gene, given 6 matching bases. The TCR originated in an adult who was a healthcare worker with PCR-confirmed SARS-CoV-2 infection or an uninfected control (not recorded which). Sequencing was performed on whole blood, taken at baseline. The DNA sequence is given as TGTGCCAGCAGAACAGGGCCACGAACCGGAAACACCATATATTTT. The resulting protein is CASRTGPRTGNTIYF.